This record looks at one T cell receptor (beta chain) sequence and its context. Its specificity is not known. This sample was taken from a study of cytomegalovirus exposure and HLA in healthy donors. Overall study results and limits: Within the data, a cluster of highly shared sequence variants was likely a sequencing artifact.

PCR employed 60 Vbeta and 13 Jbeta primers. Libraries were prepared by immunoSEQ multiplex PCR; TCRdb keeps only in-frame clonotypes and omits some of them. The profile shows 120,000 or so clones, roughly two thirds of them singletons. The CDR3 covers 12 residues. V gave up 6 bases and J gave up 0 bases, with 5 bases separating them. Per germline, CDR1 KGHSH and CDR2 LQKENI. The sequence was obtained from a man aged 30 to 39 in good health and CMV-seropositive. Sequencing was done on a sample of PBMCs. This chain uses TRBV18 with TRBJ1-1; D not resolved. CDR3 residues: CASSGVNTEAFF. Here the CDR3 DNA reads TGTGCCAGCTCCGGGGTGAACACTGAAGCTTTCTTT.